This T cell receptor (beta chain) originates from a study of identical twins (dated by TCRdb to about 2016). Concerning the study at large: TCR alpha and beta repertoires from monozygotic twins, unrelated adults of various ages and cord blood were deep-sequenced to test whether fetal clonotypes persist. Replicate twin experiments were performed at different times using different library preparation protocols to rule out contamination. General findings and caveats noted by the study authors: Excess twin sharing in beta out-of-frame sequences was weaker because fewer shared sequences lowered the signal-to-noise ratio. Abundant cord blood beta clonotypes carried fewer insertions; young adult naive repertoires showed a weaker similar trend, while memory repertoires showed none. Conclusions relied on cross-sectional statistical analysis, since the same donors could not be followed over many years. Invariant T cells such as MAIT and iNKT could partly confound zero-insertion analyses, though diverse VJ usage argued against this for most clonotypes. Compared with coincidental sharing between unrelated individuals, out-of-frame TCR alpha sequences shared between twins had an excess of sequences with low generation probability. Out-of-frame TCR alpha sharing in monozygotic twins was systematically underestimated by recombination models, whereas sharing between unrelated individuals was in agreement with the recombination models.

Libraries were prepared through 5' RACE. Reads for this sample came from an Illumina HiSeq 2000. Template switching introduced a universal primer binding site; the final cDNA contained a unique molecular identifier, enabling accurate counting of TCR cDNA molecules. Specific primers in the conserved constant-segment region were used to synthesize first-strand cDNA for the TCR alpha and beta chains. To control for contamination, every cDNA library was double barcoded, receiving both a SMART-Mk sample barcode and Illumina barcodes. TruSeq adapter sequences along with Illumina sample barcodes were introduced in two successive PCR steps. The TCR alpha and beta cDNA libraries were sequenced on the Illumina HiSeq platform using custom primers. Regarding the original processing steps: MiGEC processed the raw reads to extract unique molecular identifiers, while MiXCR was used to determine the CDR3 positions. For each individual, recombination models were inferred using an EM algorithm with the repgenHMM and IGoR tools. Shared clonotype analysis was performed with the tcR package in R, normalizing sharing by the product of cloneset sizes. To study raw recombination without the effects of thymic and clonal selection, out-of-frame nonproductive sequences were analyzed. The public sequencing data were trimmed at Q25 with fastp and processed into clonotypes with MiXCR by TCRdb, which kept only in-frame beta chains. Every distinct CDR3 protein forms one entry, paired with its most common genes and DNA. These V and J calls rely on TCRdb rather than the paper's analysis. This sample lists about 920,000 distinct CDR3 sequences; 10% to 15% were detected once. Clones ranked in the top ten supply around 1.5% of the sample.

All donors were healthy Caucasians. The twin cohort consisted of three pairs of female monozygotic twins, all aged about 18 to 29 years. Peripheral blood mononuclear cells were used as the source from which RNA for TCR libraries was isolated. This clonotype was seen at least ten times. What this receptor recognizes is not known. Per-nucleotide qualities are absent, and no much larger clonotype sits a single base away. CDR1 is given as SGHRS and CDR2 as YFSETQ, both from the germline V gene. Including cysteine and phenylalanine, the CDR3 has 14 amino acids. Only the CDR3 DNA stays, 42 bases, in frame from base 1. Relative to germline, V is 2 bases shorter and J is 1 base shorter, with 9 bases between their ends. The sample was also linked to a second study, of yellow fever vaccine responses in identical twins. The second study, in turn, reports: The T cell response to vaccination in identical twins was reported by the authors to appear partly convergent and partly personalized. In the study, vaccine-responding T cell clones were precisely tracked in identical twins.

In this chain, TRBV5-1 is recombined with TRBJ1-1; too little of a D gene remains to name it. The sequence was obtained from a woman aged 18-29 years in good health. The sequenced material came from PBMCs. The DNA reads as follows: TGCGCCAGCAGCTTCGGCACCGCGAACACTGAAGCTTTCTTT. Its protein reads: CASSFGTANTEAFF.